This TCR beta chain was recorded in a study of CD8 T cells in Susac syndrome. Random hexamers were used to reverse transcribe the RNA input (roughly 0.5 to 1 ug). In TCRdb, the immunoSEQ multiplex PCR reads were re-called with MiXCR into one record per CDR3 protein. The sample lists fewer than 250,000 distinct CDR3 sequences; about 93% were seen once. V was pared by 3 bases and J by 0 bases, with 15 bases between. Per the germline V gene, CDR1 is SEHNR and CDR2 is FQNEAQ (reference sequence). The CDR3 loop spans 16 amino acids. The gene calls are TRBV7-9 and TRBJ2-7; perhaps TRBD2 as D (5 bases). The TCR comes from a human donor with multiple sclerosis. The specimen sequenced was CD8+ T cells from PBMCs. The CDR3 DNA reads as TGTGCCAGCAGCTTCCAAGGCCCCCGGGGCTCCTACGAGCAGTACTTC. This encodes CASSFQGPRGSYEQYF.